The 29 T cell receptor beta chains below come from one sample, sequenced in a study of STAT3 mutations in large granular lymphocyte leukemia. The method was immunoSEQ multiplex PCR; TCRdb's version includes in-frame clones alone and lacks a portion of them. The repertoire includes some 2,000 clones, roughly two thirds of them detected once, and about 86% sits in the top ten. Study-wide results and limits: Every T-cell large granular lymphocyte leukemia patient had at least one immunodominant TCR beta clonotype.

Antigen specificity for these receptors is unknown. The sequencing input was peripheral blood mononuclear cells. The receptors were sampled from a man aged 55-75 years with T-cell large granular lymphocyte leukemia. Some clones in this sample may be carry-over from other donors' samples.

J is TRBJ2-1 and V is TRBV29-1; D remains ambiguous. Germline CDR1 reads SQVTM; CDR2 reads ANQGSEA. The CDR3 covers 13 residues. Trimming shortened V by 4 bases and J by 3 bases, and 10 bases separated the two germline ends. CDR3 DNA: TGCAGCGTTGGGGGTATTGACTACAATGAGCAGTTCTTC. Protein sequence: CSVGGIDYNEQFF.

The table lists this clone with a few counts. The chain joins TRBV10-3 to TRBJ1-6, with 8 nucleotides matching TRBD1. V was clipped by 5 bases and J by 8 bases; unmatched bases: 5. Per germline, CDR1 ENHRY and CDR2 SYGVKD. There are 14 residues in the CDR3. For the CDR3, the DNA is TGTGCCATCAGTCCGGGACAGGAGTATTCACCCCTCCACTTT. It yields the protein CAISPGQEYSPLHF.

The genes are TRBV7-8 and TRBJ2-3, with D possibly called TRBD1 or TRBD2 (5 bases each). The CDR3 consists of 13 residues. V was cut by 0 bases and J by 9 bases, with 10 bases left in between. Germline lookup yields CDR1 SGHVS and CDR2 FQNEAQ. The CDR3 protein is CASSLAGESTQYF. The CDR3, as DNA: TGTGCCAGCAGCTTAGCGGGGGAGAGCACGCAGTATTTT.

The chain couples TRBV5-6 to TRBJ2-7, with TRBD2 as a possible D gene (7 bases). The CDR3 sequence is 12 residues long. The germline V gene has CDR1 SGHDT and CDR2 YYEEEE. V was cut by 1 base and J by 6 bases, with 8 bases left in between. The CDR3 region is CASSLRGGEQYF. CDR3 DNA: TGTGCCAGCAGCTTGAGGGGGGGCGAGCAGTACTTC.

The V gene is TRBV5-1, the J gene TRBJ2-7, with unresolved D. The V end was cut by 2 bases, the J end by 0 bases, with 9 bases between. In germline, CDR1 is SGHRS, CDR2 YFSETQ. The CDR3 has 14 residues. For the CDR3, the DNA is TGCGCCAGCAGCTTAAAGGCTGCCTCCTACGAGCAGTACTTC. This translates into CASSLKAASYEQYF.

The J gene is TRBJ2-7, the V gene TRBV18; D may match TRBD1 or TRBD2 (5 bases each). CDR1 is KGHSH, CDR2 LQKENI, per germline. V shed 6 bases and J shed 5 bases, with 17 bases lying between them. The CDR3 is 14 residues long. CDR3 DNA: TGTGCCAGCTCTCCCGGGGCAACAGACCACGAGCAGTACTTC. Residues: CASSPGATDHEQYF.

The rearrangement links TRBV4-1 to TRBJ2-7, with a possible D match to TRBD1 (5 bases). Trimming removed 0 bases from V and 2 bases from J, with 14 bases in between. CDR3 length: 16 amino acids. In germline, CDR1 is MGHRA, CDR2 YSYEKL. The CDR3 DNA reads TGCGCCAGCAGCCAAGAATGGGGCATCCACACCTACGAGCAGTACTTC. Translation: CASSQEWGIHTYEQYF.

The V gene is TRBV5-1, the J gene TRBJ2-3, with 12 bases identical to TRBD2. CDR1 and CDR2 from the germline V gene are SGHRS and YFSETQ. V lost 0 bases, J lost 3 bases, and 2 bases stayed unmatched. The length of the CDR3 is 16 residues. CDR3 nucleotide sequence: TGCGCCAGCAGCTTGGCCGGACTAGCGGGAACAGATACGCAGTATTTT. This translates into CASSLAGLAGTDTQYF.

This chain connects TRBV5-8 to TRBJ1-5; D unresolved. The V gene's germline CDR1 is SGHTS and CDR2 YDEGEE. The CDR3 totals 17 residues. The ends were cut back, 0 bases at V and 0 bases at J, with 13 bases in the middle. The CDR3 region has the DNA TGTGCCAGCAGCTTGGACGGGTTTGGCGATAGCAATCAGCCCCAGCATTTT. Translating it yields CASSLDGFGDSNQPQHF.

This chain connects TRBV5-1 to TRBJ1-2; tentative D call: TRBD1 (6 bases). The CDR3 extends over 13 amino acids. Deletions cut 4 bases from V and 6 bases from J, with 13 bases between. Germline CDR1 is SGHRS and CDR2 is YFSETQ. The CDR3 DNA sequence: TGCGCCAGCAGCCACAAACAGGGTGATGGCTACACCTTC. Translating gives CASSHKQGDGYTF. Full variable domain (outside the CDR3, taken from reference TRBV5-1 and TRBJ1-2): KAGVTQTPRYLIKTRGQQVTLSCSPISGHRSVSWYQQTPGQGLQFLFEYFSETQRNKGNFPGRFSGRQFSNSRSEMNVSTLELGDSALYLCASSHKQGDGYTFGSGTRLTVV.

Only a few counts were recorded for this clone. The V call is TRBV29-1, the J call TRBJ2-7, with a weak D call TRBD2 (5 bases). V dropped 7 bases and J dropped 3 bases, with 13 bases sitting between them. The CDR3 contains 12 residues. Germline V CDR1 and CDR2: SQVTM, ANQGSEA. The CDR3: CSARNSVYEQYF. Here the CDR3 DNA reads TGCAGCGCCCGGAATAGCGTCTACGAGCAGTACTTC.

This clone has more than one count but fewer than ten. This chain joins TRBV7-9 and TRBJ1-1; D is uncertain. The V and J ends lost 5 bases and 0 bases respectively, with 10 bases between them. Germline V gene data show CDR1 as SEHNR and CDR2 as FQNEAQ (reference sequence). This CDR3 comprises 14 residues. This chain's CDR3 is CASSRPPVNTEAFF. The CDR3 DNA sequence: TGTGCCAGCAGCCGACCGCCAGTGAACACTGAAGCTTTCTTT. The variable domain in full, with the rest retrieved from reference TRBV7-9 and TRBJ1-1, is DTGVSQNPRHKITKRGQNVTFRCDPISEHNRLYWYRQTLGQGPEFLTYFQNEAQLEKSRLLSDRFSAERPKGSFSTLEIQRTEQGDSAMYLCASSRPPVNTEAFFGQGTRLTVV.

This chain uses TRBV5-1 with TRBJ2-7; TRBD1 aligns across 7 bases. The CDR3 runs to 14 residues. Germline V gives CDR1 SGHRS, CDR2 YFSETQ. Losses at the gene ends were 0 bases for V and 2 bases for J; bases not matched to a gene: 2. CDR3 sequence reads: CASSLVQGAYEQYF. The CDR3 DNA reads as TGCGCCAGCAGCTTGGTGCAGGGGGCCTACGAGCAGTACTTC.

The rearrangement joins TRBV30 to TRBJ1-5, with D hard to call. Looked up from germline, CDR1 is GTSNPN and CDR2 is SVGIG (reference sequence). V lost 4 bases and J lost 0, with 7 bases in between. This CDR3 region has 13 residues. The CDR3: CAWNRDSNQPQHF. The CDR3 coding sequence is TGTGCCTGGAATCGGGATAGCAATCAGCCCCAGCATTTT.

In this sample, this clone turned up once. The J gene is TRBJ1-6, the V gene TRBV30; D call uncertain. Deletions cut 1 base from V and 3 bases from J, with 4 bases between. Looked up from germline, CDR1 is GTSNPN and CDR2 is SVGIG (reference sequence). The CDR3 totals 13 residues. Here the CDR3 DNA reads TGTGCCTGGAGTGGCCACTATAATTCACCCCTCCACTTT. Its protein is CAWSGHYNSPLHF.

This rearrangement joins TRBV19 to TRBJ2-7, with D perhaps TRBD2 (5 bases). V lost 5 bases to trimming and J lost 6 bases, with 14 bases between them. From germline, CDR1 is LNHDA and CDR2 SQIVND (reference sequence). This CDR3 spans 13 amino acids. CDR3 DNA sequence: TGTGCCAGTAGTCCGGGGTCTCGGGGCGAGCAGTACTTC. Amino acids: CASSPGSRGEQYF.

This clone has a single count. J is TRBJ2-3 and V is TRBV5-1; no firm D call. Trimming took off 2 bases at V and 5 bases at J, with 9 bases between the two ends. This CDR3 comprises 13 residues. Looked up from germline, CDR1 is SGHRS and CDR2 is YFSETQ. This CDR3 reads CASSFWGRDTQYF. DNA of the CDR3: TGCGCCAGCAGCTTTTGGGGTCGAGATACGCAGTATTTT.

This clone is medium-sized within its sample. This sequence joins TRBV2 and TRBJ2-1; unclear D gene. CDR1 and CDR2 (germline): SNHLY, FYNNEI. V shed 5 bases and J shed 5 bases, with 4 bases lying between them. The CDR3 has 11 amino acids. This chain's CDR3 is CASSYDNEQFF. In DNA, the CDR3 is TGTGCCAGCAGTTACGACAATGAGCAGTTCTTC.

This clone was observed a few times. V usage is TRBV7-9 and J usage is TRBJ1-2; D ambiguous. Per the germline V gene, CDR1 is SEHNR and CDR2 is FQNEAQ (reference sequence). The CDR3 is made up of 13 amino acids. V lost 5 bases and J 2 bases, leaving 9 bases between the germline ends. The chain's CDR3 is CASSREGNYGYTF. In DNA, the CDR3 is TGTGCCAGCAGCAGAGAGGGCAACTATGGCTACACCTTC.

This clone was recorded a few times. V gene TRBV5-1 combines with J gene TRBJ1-2; 10 bases agree with TRBD1. The V gene's germline CDR1 is SGHRS and CDR2 YFSETQ. The trim removed 1 base at V and 8 bases at J, leaving 14 bases unmatched. CDR3 length equals 17 residues. In nucleotides, the CDR3 is TGCGCCAGCAGCTTGAATCCCCCGGGACAGGGGTACAGCGGCTACACCTTC. Encoded protein: CASSLNPPGQGYSGYTF.

This chain links TRBV5-4 with TRBJ2-3, with D unresolved. The germline V gene encodes CDR1 SGHNT and CDR2 YYREEE (reference sequence). This CDR3 is 13 amino acids long. The ends were cut back, 0 bases at V and 3 bases at J, with 5 bases in the middle. CDR3 in DNA: TGTGCCAGCAGCTTGGTGCCGACAGATACGCAGTATTTT. Amino acid sequence: CASSLVPTDTQYF.

V is TRBV5-4 and J is TRBJ1-1; TRBD1 aligns across 8 bases. Germline loops: CDR1 SGHNT, CDR2 YYREEE (reference sequence). There are 14 residues in the CDR3. The V and J ends lost 4 bases and 5 bases, in that order; junction bases with no gene match: 7. The CDR3 loop reads CASSPGQGVTEAFF. The CDR3 DNA follows: TGTGCCAGCAGCCCCGGACAGGGAGTGACTGAAGCTTTCTTT.

The V call is TRBV13, the J call TRBJ1-2; perhaps TRBD1 as D (5 bases). The CDR3 contains 15 residues. V was pared by 6 bases and J by 4 bases, with 18 bases between. The germline V gene has CDR1 PRHDT and CDR2 FYEKMQ (reference sequence). Here the CDR3 reads CASSLSPGPLYGYTF. DNA of the CDR3: TGTGCCAGCAGTTTATCGCCGGGACCTCTCTATGGCTACACCTTC.

The J gene is TRBJ1-5, the V gene TRBV2; D is perhaps TRBD1 (5 bases). Trimming stripped 3 bases from V and 9 bases from J, with 9 bases between. The germline V gene has CDR1 SNHLY and CDR2 FYNNEI. This CDR3 contains 12 residues. CDR3 sequence: CASSDLGTPQHF. CDR3 sequence (DNA): TGTGCCAGCAGTGATCTGGGGACGCCCCAGCATTTT.

This clone was seen a handful of times. This sequence joins TRBV5-1 and TRBJ2-7, with D perhaps matching TRBD1 (5 bases). The CDR3 is 16 amino acids. CDR1 is SGHRS, CDR2 YFSETQ, per germline. V lost 4 bases and J lost 3, with 20 bases in between. CDR3 nucleotides: TGCGCCAGCAGCACCAACAGGTTATCCCCAGTCTACGAGCAGTACTTC. Translated, it gives CASSTNRLSPVYEQYF. Supplemented by reference TRBV5-1 and TRBJ2-7, the full variable domain reads KAGVTQTPRYLIKTRGQQVTLSCSPISGHRSVSWYQQTPGQGLQFLFEYFSETQRNKGNFPGRFSGRQFSNSRSEMNVSTLELGDSALYLCASSTNRLSPVYEQYFGPGTRLTVT.

V usage is TRBV18 and J usage is TRBJ1-4, with D possibly TRBD1 on 5 matching bases. This CDR3 contains 16 residues. Trimming shortened V by 3 bases and J by 0 bases, and 11 bases separated the two germline ends. Germline V CDR1 and CDR2: KGHSH, LQKENI. The chain's CDR3 is CASSPGRQSTNEKLFF. DNA for the CDR3: TGTGCCAGCTCACCGGGGCGACAGTCAACTAATGAAAAACTGTTTTTT.

A few counts support this clone. V and J are TRBV7-9 and TRBJ1-4, with D possibly being TRBD1 (6 bases). Germline CDR1 SEHNR, CDR2 FQNEAQ (reference sequence). The CDR3 sequence is 12 residues long. V was trimmed by 7 bases and J by 10 bases, leaving 13 bases between them. In DNA, the CDR3 is TGTGCCAGCAAGGGGGGTGAGGGAAAACTGTTTTTT. This codes for CASKGGEGKLFF.

The chain combines TRBV18 with TRBJ1-6; D not certain. Trimming took 2 bases from V and 3 from J, leaving 2 bases between them. This CDR3 region has 13 residues. Germline lookup yields CDR1 KGHSH and CDR2 LQKENI. CDR3 coding DNA: TGTGCCAGCTCACCAGACTATAATTCACCCCTCCACTTT. Its protein is CASSPDYNSPLHF.

CDR3 in DNA: TGTGCCAGCAGTTATCTCGGGGGCACGACTAATGAAAAACTGTTTTTT. Its protein is CASSYLGGTTNEKLFF. V and J are TRBV6-5 and TRBJ1-4, with a possible D match to TRBD1 (6 bases). Germline-derived CDR1 and CDR2 are MNHEY and SVGAGI. The CDR3 extends over 16 amino acids. V dropped 3 bases and J dropped 2 bases, with 13 bases sitting between them.